The 14 T cell receptor beta chains listed next were all sequenced from one sample in a study of OX40 agonist ivuxolimab in advanced cancers. Profiling relied on immunoSEQ multiplex PCR, and the TCRdb table lists in-frame clones only, not all of them. The repertoire holds around 85,000 clones, with 91% as singletons. Sequenced material: CD4+ or CD8+ T cells sorted from blood, taken in a trial of the OX40 agonist ivuxolimab. Receptor source: an adult with an advanced solid tumor such as melanoma, head and neck, liver or kidney cancer.

This clone was recorded only once. The chain is built from TRBV27 and TRBJ1-5; 7 bases match TRBD1. The CDR3 extends over 14 amino acids. The junction had 7 bases not matched to a gene; V was cut back by 6 bases and J by 5 bases. CDR1 is MNHEY and CDR2 is SMNVEV in the germline V gene (reference sequence). Written as DNA, the CDR3 is TGTGCCAGCAGCCTCACACAGGGGCATCAGCCCCAGCATTTT. It codes for CASSLTQGHQPQHF.

This clone occurred a few times. The chain uses TRBV6-1 and TRBJ2-2, with no clear D. This CDR3 spans 15 amino acids. Germline-derived CDR1 and CDR2 are MNHNS and SASEGT. Trimming cost V 2 bases and J 4 bases, with 11 bases left between them. The CDR3: CASSEFVVGTGELFF. As DNA, the CDR3 is TGTGCCAGCAGTGAATTTGTAGTGGGCACCGGGGAGCTGTTTTTT.

The J gene is TRBJ2-3, the V gene TRBV5-4, with TRBD2 matching 11 bases. Per germline, CDR1 SGHNT and CDR2 YYREEE (reference sequence). The CDR3 totals 16 residues. J was trimmed by 10 bases and V by 4 bases; bases with no gene match: 14. The CDR3 DNA sequence: TGTGCCAGCAGCCCGGGGACTAGCGGCTCCCCCGGGCCGCAGTATTTT. Protein: CASSPGTSGSPGPQYF.

This chain connects TRBV11-2 to TRBJ2-3, with a tentative D call TRBD2 (6 bases). The CDR3 spans 12 residues. Germline V gives CDR1 SGHAT, CDR2 FQNNGV. Trimming pared 3 bases from V and 9 bases from J, leaving 10 bases between. The CDR3 region has the DNA TGTGCCAGCAGCTTGGGGGGAAGGACGCAGTATTTT. It codes for CASSLGGRTQYF. Drawing the rest from reference TRBV11-2 and TRBJ2-3, the complete variable domain is EAGVAQSPRYKIIEKRQSVAFWCNPISGHATLYWYQQILGQGPKLLIQFQNNGVVDDSQLPKDRFSAERLKGVDSTLKIQPAKLEDSAVYLCASSLGGRTQYFGPGTRLTVL.

As to this clone: Other DNA sequences from this sample encode an identical CDR3 as well. The genes are TRBV28 and TRBJ1-2; D is possibly TRBD1 (5 bases). Per the germline V gene, CDR1 is MDHEN and CDR2 is SYDVKM. The CDR3 is made up of 13 amino acids. Trimming left V 2 bases short and J 4 bases short, with 8 bases between. CDR3: CASSLRQGYGYTF. The DNA of the CDR3 is TGTGCCAGCAGTTTAAGGCAGGGCTATGGCTACACCTTC.

This clone was counted a few times. This sequence joins TRBV29-1 and TRBJ1-1, with a possible D match to TRBD1 (5 bases). The CDR3 is 12 residues long. The germline V gene has CDR1 SQVTM and CDR2 ANQGSEA. Trimming removed 4 bases from V and 10 bases from J, with 16 bases in between. The CDR3: CSVVGRDSGAFF. As DNA, the CDR3 is TGCAGCGTTGTTGGTAGGGACTCTGGAGCTTTCTTT.

The CDR3 region is CASNPGQVYNEQFF. In DNA, the CDR3 is TGTGCCAGCAACCCGGGACAGGTATACAATGAGCAGTTCTTC. The chain employs TRBV7-9 and TRBJ2-1, with 8 bases aligning to TRBD1. CDR3 size: 14 residues. After removal of 7 bases from V and 4 bases from J, the junction contained 6 bases not matched to a gene. Germline V gives CDR1 SEHNR, CDR2 FQNEAQ (reference sequence).

This clone was seen a single time. This chain uses TRBV7-2 with TRBJ2-7; D gene uncertain. Germline loops: CDR1 SGHTA, CDR2 FQGNSA. The CDR3 is 14 amino acids. Trimming removed 0 bases from V and 3 bases from J, with 9 bases in between. CDR3 amino acids: CASSLAWADYEQYF. For the CDR3, the DNA is TGTGCCAGCAGCTTAGCGTGGGCGGACTACGAGCAGTACTTC. Combining the CDR3 with reference TRBV7-2 and TRBJ2-7 gives the whole variable domain GAGVSQSPSNKVTEKGKDVELRCDPISGHTALYWYRQSLGQGLEFLIYFQGNSAPDKSGLPSDRFSAERTGGSVSTLTIQRTQQEDSAVYLCASSLAWADYEQYFGPGTRLTVT.

The J gene is TRBJ1-4, the V gene TRBV7-8; D not certain. V was clipped by 1 base and J by 5 bases, with 8 bases between them. The CDR3 is 14 amino acids. Germline CDR1 is SGHVS and CDR2 is FQNEAQ. CDR3 nucleotide sequence: TGTGCCAGCAGCTTAGAGTACGTAAATGAAAAACTGTTTTTT. It yields the protein CASSLEYVNEKLFF.

This sequence joins TRBV7-6 and TRBJ2-7; TRBD1 might be the D (6 bases). This CDR3 has 15 residues. Germline V gene data show CDR1 as SGHVS and CDR2 as FNYEAQ. Between the trimmed V and J ends, which lost 5 bases and 7 bases, there was a span of 21 bases. CDR3 sequence reads: CASSRTGTPTQEQYF. CDR3 nucleotides: TGTGCCAGCAGCCGGACCGGGACACCCACCCAAGAGCAGTACTTC.

The chain couples TRBV5-1 to TRBJ2-5; 7 bases agree with TRBD1. The ends lost 0 bases at V and 11 bases at J; junction bases unmatched: 4. This CDR3 region has 12 residues. The germline gives CDR1 SGHRS, CDR2 YFSETQ. The CDR3 DNA is TGCGCCAGCAGCTTGGCCGGGACAGATCAGTACTTC. Its protein is CASSLAGTDQYF. Filled out from reference TRBV5-1 and TRBJ2-5, the complete variable domain reads KAGVTQTPRYLIKTRGQQVTLSCSPISGHRSVSWYQQTPGQGLQFLFEYFSETQRNKGNFPGRFSGRQFSNSRSEMNVSTLELGDSALYLCASSLAGTDQYFGPGTRLLVL.

The chain recombines TRBV18 with TRBJ2-7, with no clear D. The V gene lost 5 bases and the J gene lost 3 bases, with 5 bases spanning the gap. CDR1 KGHSH and CDR2 LQKENI come from the germline V gene. CDR3 length equals 11 residues. The CDR3 loop is CASSSYYEQYF. The CDR3, as DNA: TGTGCCAGCTCAAGTTACTACGAGCAGTACTTC.

The V call is TRBV19, the J call TRBJ1-5; D unclear. The V gene lost 6 bases and the J gene lost 2 bases, with 8 bases spanning the gap. Germline V CDR1 and CDR2: LNHDA, SQIVND (reference sequence). The CDR3 runs to 13 residues. Here the CDR3 reads CASRGAGNQPQHF. DNA of the CDR3: TGTGCCAGTAGAGGAGCGGGCAATCAGCCCCAGCATTTT. Variable domain in full (rest from reference TRBV19 and TRBJ1-5): DGGITQSPKYLFRKEGQNVTLSCEQNLNHDAMYWYRQDPGQGLRLIYYSQIVNDFQKGDIAEGYSVSREKKESFPLTVTSAQKNPTAFYLCASRGAGNQPQHFGDGTRLSIL.

This chain links TRBV11-2 with TRBJ1-4; 8 bases fit TRBD1. The V gene end was trimmed by 4 bases and the J gene end by 7 bases; junction bases not matched to a gene: 5. Germline V gives CDR1 SGHAT, CDR2 FQNNGV. The CDR3 runs to 14 residues. CDR3 DNA: TGTGCCAGCAGCTCCCAGGGGGCGCGTGAAAAACTGTTTTTT. Translation: CASSSQGAREKLFF. Full variable domain (missing parts from reference TRBV11-2 and TRBJ1-4): EAGVAQSPRYKIIEKRQSVAFWCNPISGHATLYWYQQILGQGPKLLIQFQNNGVVDDSQLPKDRFSAERLKGVDSTLKIQPAKLEDSAVYLCASSSQGAREKLFFGSGTQLSVL.